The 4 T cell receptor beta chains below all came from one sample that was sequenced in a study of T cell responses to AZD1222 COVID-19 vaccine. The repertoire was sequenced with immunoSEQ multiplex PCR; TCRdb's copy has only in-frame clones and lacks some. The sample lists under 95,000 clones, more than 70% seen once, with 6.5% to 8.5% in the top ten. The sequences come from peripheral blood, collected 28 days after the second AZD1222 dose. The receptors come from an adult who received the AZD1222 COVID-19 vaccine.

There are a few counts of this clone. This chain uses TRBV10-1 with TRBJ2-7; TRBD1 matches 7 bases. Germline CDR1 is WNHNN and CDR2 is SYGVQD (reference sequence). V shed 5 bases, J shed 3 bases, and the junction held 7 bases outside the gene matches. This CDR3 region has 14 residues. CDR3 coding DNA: TGCGCCAGCAGTCCCGGGACAGTTGACTACGAGCAGTACTTC. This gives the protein CASSPGTVDYEQYF.

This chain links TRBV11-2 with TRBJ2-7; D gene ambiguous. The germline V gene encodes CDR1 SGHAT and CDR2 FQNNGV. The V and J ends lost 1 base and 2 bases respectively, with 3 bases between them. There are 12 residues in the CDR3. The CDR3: CASSLGAYEQYF. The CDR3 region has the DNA TGTGCCAGCAGCTTAGGAGCCTACGAGCAGTACTTC.

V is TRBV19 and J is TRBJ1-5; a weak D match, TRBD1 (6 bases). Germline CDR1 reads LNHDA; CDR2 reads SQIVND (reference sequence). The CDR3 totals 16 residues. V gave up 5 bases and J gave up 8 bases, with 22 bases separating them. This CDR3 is CASSLNDRRDWKPQHF. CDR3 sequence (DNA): TGTGCCAGTAGTCTTAACGACAGGCGAGATTGGAAGCCCCAGCATTTT.

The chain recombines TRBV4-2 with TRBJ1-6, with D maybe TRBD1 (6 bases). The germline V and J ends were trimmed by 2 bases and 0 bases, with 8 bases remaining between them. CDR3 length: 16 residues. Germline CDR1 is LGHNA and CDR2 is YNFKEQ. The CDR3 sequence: CASSQQDSSYNSPLHF. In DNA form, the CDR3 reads TGTGCCAGCAGCCAACAGGACAGCTCCTATAATTCACCCCTCCACTTT.